The 15 T cell receptor beta chains below come from one sample, sequenced in a study of a mutant IDH1 vaccine in newly diagnosed glioma. Some clones are missing from TCRdb's copy, which holds only in-frame ones; the method was immunoSEQ multiplex PCR. The repertoire holds tens of thousands of clones, with around 90% as singletons. Described time point: baseline, week 1 (first vaccination visit). Stated treatment: pre-vaccination baseline after standard-of-care therapy. This sample comprised PBMCs, obtained from a glioma patient treated with radiotherapy, temozolomide or both. These receptors were collected from a man in his late teens or twenties with glioma.

This chain uses TRBV2 with TRBJ1-2; possible D gene TRBD1, 6 bases. The CDR3 length is 14 residues. CDR1 SNHLY and CDR2 FYNNEI come from the germline V gene. V was trimmed by 4 bases and J by 8 bases, leaving 17 bases between them. CDR3 loop: CASSANRVRQGYTF. DNA for the CDR3: TGTGCCAGCAGTGCCAACAGGGTTCGGCAAGGCTACACCTTC.

The gene calls are TRBV7-2 and TRBJ1-2, with TRBD1 as a possible D gene (6 bases). The CDR3 is made up of 16 amino acids. Germline V gene data show CDR1 as SGHTA and CDR2 as FQGNSA. V lost 5 bases and J lost 2, with 18 bases in between. CDR3 amino acids: CASSQGGEQGNYGYTF. The DNA for the CDR3 is TGTGCCAGCAGCCAAGGGGGGGAACAGGGAAACTATGGCTACACCTTC.

The V gene is TRBV23-1, the J gene TRBJ2-5; unclear D gene. TRBV23-1 is designated an ORF whose function remains uncertain. This CDR3 region has 13 residues. The ends were cut back, 6 bases at V and 7 bases at J, with 15 bases in the middle. The chain's CDR3 is CASRSWVKGTQYF. The CDR3 DNA reads TGCGCCAGCAGGAGCTGGGTAAAGGGGACCCAGTACTTC.

V gene TRBV27 combines with J gene TRBJ1-2; D is perhaps TRBD1 (5 bases). From germline, CDR1 is MNHEY and CDR2 SMNVEV (reference sequence). The CDR3 has 13 residues. The ends were cut back, 5 bases at V and 4 bases at J, with 11 bases in the middle. DNA of the CDR3: TGTGCCAGCAGTATAACAGGAATCTATGGCTACACCTTC. Translated, it gives CASSITGIYGYTF.

The chain is built from TRBV6-4 and TRBJ1-5; possible D gene TRBD1, 5 bases. The CDR3 runs 15 residues. Germline V lookup: CDR1 MRHNA, CDR2 SNTAGT. V was clipped by 2 bases and J by 0 bases, with 8 bases between them. In nucleotides, the CDR3 is TGTGCCAGCAGTGACGGGGGAAATAGCAATCAGCCCCAGCATTTT. Encoded protein: CASSDGGNSNQPQHF.

The chain uses TRBV6-5 and TRBJ1-2; 7 bases are shared with TRBD1. V was pared by 3 bases and J by 2 bases, with 6 bases of the junction left unmatched. Germline lookup yields CDR1 MNHEY and CDR2 SVGAGI. The CDR3 extends over 15 amino acids. The CDR3 DNA sequence: TGTGCCAGCAGTTATTCCGGGACAGAAAACTATGGCTACACCTTC. Its protein is CASSYSGTENYGYTF.

This chain links TRBV4-3 with TRBJ2-3, with 9 bases matching TRBD2. Per the germline V gene, CDR1 is LGHNA and CDR2 is YSLEER. V was clipped by 0 bases and J by 1 base; unmatched bases: 5. CDR3 size: 17 residues. CDR3 nucleotide sequence: TGCGCCAGCAGCCAAGATTGGGCTAGCGGGGGCACAGATACGCAGTATTTT. Its protein is CASSQDWASGGTDTQYF.

The rearrangement links TRBV19 to TRBJ2-7; D may be TRBD1 or TRBD2 (5 bases each). The CDR3 is 14 residues long. Germline CDR1 reads LNHDA; CDR2 reads SQIVND (reference sequence). Trimming cost V 3 bases and J 3 bases, with 12 bases left between them. CDR3 coding DNA: TGTGCCAGTAGTATTAGTCAGGGAGACTACGAGCAGTACTTC. It encodes CASSISQGDYEQYF.

J is TRBJ2-7 and V is TRBV27; perhaps D is TRBD1 or TRBD2 (7 bases each). This CDR3 is built from 15 residues. V shed 5 bases and J shed 2 bases, with 16 bases lying between them. The germline V gene has CDR1 MNHEY and CDR2 SMNVEV (reference sequence). The CDR3 is CASSPRGTVTYEQYF. The CDR3 DNA follows: TGTGCCAGCAGTCCGCGGGGGACAGTCACCTACGAGCAGTACTTC.

CDR3 nucleotide sequence: TGCGCCAGCAGCCAACAGGTAATGGGCACTGAAGCTTTCTTT. This gives the protein CASSQQVMGTEAFF. V gene TRBV4-1 combines with J gene TRBJ1-1; D is unclear. CDR1 is MGHRA and CDR2 is YSYEKL in the germline V gene. The length of the CDR3 is 14 residues. Between the trimmed V and J ends, which lost 2 bases and 4 bases, there was a span of 11 bases.

The rearrangement joins TRBV6-5 to TRBJ2-7; the match to TRBD1 covers 7 bases. The CDR3 is 14 residues long. Germline trimming cut 2 bases from V and 3 bases from J; bases unmatched to any gene: 4. Germline CDR1 and CDR2: MNHEY and SVGAGI. Written as DNA, the CDR3 is TGTGCCAGCAGTTACAGGCCAGGGGGCTACGAGCAGTACTTC. Protein sequence: CASSYRPGGYEQYF.

By sample share, this clone is medium-sized. The chain links TRBV4-3 to TRBJ1-1; 8 nucleotides align to TRBD1. This CDR3 spans 14 amino acids. The J segment lost 8 bases and the V segment lost 0 bases, leaving 5 bases of the junction unmatched. Germline lookup yields CDR1 LGHNA and CDR2 YSLEER. As DNA, the CDR3 is TGCGCCAGCAGCCAAGATGCGACAGGGGCAGAAGCTTTCTTT. Its protein is CASSQDATGAEAFF.

The chain recombines TRBV30 with TRBJ2-1, with TRBD2 identical over 8 bases. Germline CDR1 reads GTSNPN; CDR2 reads SVGIG (reference sequence). Trimming took 2 bases from V and 7 from J; bases not matched to a gene: 7. The CDR3 extends over 14 amino acids. This CDR3 reads CAWSRIAGRNEQFF. The CDR3 DNA follows: TGTGCCTGGAGTAGGATAGCGGGGAGGAATGAGCAGTTCTTC.

The chain couples TRBV4-1 to TRBJ1-2; 7 bases match TRBD1. Germline V gene lookup returns CDR1 MGHRA and CDR2 YSYEKL. The CDR3 spans 16 residues. J was trimmed by 1 base and V by 1 base; bases with no gene match: 6. The CDR3 is CASSQVMYRGNYGYTF. The CDR3 DNA reads TGCGCCAGCAGCCAAGTAATGTACAGGGGTAACTATGGCTACACCTTC.

V is TRBV5-1 and J is TRBJ2-7; D is perhaps TRBD2 (6 bases). The germline V and J ends were trimmed by 4 bases and 2 bases, with 13 bases remaining between them. Germline CDR1 reads SGHRS; CDR2 reads YFSETQ. The CDR3 contains 14 residues. CDR3 residues: CASSPGTGTYEQYF. The CDR3, as DNA: TGCGCCAGCAGCCCCGGGACTGGGACCTACGAGCAGTACTTC.